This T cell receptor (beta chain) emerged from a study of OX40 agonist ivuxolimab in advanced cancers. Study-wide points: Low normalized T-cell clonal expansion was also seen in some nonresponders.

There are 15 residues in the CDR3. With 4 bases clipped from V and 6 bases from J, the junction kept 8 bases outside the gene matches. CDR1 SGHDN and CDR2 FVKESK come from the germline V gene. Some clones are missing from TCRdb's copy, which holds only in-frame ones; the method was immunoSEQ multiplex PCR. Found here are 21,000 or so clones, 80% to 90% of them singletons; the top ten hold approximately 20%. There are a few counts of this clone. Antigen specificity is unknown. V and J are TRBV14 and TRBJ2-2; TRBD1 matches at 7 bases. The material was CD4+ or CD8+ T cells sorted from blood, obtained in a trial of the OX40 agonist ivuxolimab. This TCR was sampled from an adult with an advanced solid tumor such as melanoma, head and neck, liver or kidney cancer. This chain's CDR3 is CASSRGQALAGELFF. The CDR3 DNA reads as TGTGCCAGCAGCCGTGGACAGGCGCTGGCCGGGGAGCTGTTTTTT.